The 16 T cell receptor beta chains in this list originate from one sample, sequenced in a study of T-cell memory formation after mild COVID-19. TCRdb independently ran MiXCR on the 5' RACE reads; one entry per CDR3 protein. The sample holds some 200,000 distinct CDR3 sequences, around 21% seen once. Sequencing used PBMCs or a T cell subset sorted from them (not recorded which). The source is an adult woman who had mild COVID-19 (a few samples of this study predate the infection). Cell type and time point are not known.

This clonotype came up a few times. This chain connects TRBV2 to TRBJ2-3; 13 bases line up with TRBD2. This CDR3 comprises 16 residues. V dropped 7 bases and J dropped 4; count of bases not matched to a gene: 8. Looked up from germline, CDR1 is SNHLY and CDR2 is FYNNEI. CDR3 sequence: CASNPPGLAGADTQYF. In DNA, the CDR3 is TGTGCCAGCAACCCGCCCGGACTAGCGGGAGCAGATACGCAGTATTTT.

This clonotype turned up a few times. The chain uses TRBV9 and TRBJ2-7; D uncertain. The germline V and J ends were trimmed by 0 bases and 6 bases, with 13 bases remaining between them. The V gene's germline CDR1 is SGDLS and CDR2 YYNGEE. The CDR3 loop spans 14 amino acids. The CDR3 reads CASSVGDRASEQYF. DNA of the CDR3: TGTGCCAGCAGCGTAGGAGATCGCGCCAGCGAGCAGTACTTC.

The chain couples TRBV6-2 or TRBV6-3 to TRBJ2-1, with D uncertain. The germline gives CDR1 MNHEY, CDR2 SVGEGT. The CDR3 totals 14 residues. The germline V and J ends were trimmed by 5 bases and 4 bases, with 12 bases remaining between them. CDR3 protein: CASSVSRTYNEQFF. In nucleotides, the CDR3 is TGTGCCAGCAGTGTATCAAGGACGTACAATGAGCAGTTCTTC.

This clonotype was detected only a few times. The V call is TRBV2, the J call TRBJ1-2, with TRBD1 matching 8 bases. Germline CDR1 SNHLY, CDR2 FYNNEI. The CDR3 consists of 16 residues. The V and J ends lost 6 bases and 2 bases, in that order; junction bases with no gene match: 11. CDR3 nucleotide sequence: TGTGCCAGCAGCTTTCCAAAGGACAGGGCGAACTATGGCTACACCTTC. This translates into CASSFPKDRANYGYTF.

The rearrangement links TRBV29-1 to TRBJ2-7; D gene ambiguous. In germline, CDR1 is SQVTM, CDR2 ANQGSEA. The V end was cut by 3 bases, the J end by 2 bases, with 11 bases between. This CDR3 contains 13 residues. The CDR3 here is CSVEPDGAYEQYF. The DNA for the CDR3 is TGCAGCGTTGAGCCCGACGGAGCCTACGAGCAGTACTTC.

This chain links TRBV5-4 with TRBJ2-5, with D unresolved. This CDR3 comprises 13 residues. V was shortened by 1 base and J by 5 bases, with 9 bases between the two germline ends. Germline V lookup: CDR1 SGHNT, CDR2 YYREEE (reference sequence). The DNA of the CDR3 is TGTGCCAGCAGCTTGTTGCCGTTCGAGACCCAGTACTTC. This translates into CASSLLPFETQYF.

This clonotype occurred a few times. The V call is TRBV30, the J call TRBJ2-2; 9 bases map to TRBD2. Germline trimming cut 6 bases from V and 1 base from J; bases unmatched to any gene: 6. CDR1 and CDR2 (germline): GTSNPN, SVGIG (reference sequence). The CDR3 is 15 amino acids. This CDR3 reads CACRLADRNTGELFF. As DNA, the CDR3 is TGTGCCTGCCGACTAGCGGACCGGAACACCGGGGAGCTGTTTTTT.

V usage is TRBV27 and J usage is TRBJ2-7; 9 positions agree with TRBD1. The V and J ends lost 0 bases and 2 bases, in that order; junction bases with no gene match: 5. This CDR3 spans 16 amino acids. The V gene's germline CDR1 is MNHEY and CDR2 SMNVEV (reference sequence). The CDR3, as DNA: TGTGCCAGCAGTTTATCCACAGGGGGCTTGCCCTACGAGCAGTACTTC. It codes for CASSLSTGGLPYEQYF.

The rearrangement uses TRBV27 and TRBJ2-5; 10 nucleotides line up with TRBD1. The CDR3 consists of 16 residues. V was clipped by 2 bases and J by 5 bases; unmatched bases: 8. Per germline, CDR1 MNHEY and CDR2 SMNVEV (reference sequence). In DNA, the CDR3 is TGTGCCAGCAGTTTAATGACAGGGGGCTTGGGCGAGACCCAGTACTTC. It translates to CASSLMTGGLGETQYF.

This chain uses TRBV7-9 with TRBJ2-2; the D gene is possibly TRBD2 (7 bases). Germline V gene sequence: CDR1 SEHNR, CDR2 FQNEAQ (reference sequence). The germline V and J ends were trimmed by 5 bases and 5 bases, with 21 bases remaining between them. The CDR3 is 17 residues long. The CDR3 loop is CASSPEGGLRRTGELFF. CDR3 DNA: TGTGCCAGCAGCCCAGAGGGGGGACTAAGACGGACCGGGGAGCTGTTTTTT. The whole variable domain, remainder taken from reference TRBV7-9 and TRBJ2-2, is DTGVSQNPRHKITKRGQNVTFRCDPISEHNRLYWYRQTLGQGPEFLTYFQNEAQLEKSRLLSDRFSAERPKGSFSTLEIQRTEQGDSAMYLCASSPEGGLRRTGELFFGEGSRLTVL.

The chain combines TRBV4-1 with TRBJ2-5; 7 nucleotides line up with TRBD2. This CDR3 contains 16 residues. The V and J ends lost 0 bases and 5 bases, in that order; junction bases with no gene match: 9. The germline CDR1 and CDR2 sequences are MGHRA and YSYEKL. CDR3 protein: CASSQEGREVKETQYF. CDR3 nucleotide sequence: TGCGCCAGCAGCCAAGAAGGCCGGGAGGTGAAGGAGACCCAGTACTTC.

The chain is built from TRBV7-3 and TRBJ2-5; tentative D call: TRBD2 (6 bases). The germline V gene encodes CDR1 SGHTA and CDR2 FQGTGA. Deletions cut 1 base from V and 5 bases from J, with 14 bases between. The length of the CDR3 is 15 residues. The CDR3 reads CASSLISGEAETQYF. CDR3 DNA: TGTGCCAGCAGCTTAATCTCGGGAGAGGCGGAGACCCAGTACTTC.

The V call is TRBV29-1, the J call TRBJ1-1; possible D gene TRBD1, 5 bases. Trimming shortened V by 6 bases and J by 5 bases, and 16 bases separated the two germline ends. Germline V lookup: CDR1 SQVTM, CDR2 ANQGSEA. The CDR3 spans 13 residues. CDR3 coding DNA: TGCAGCGTCGGCTGGGGACCGGGAACTGAAGCTTTCTTT. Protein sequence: CSVGWGPGTEAFF.

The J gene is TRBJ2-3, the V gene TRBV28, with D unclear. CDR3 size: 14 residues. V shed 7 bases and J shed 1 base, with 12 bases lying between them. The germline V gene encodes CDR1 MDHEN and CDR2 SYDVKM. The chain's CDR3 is CASTTDPGTDTQYF. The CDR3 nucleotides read TGTGCCAGCACCACCGACCCGGGCACAGATACGCAGTATTTT.

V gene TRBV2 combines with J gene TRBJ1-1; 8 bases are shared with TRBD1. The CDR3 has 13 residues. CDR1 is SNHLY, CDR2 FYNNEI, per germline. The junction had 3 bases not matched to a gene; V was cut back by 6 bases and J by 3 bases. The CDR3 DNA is TGTGCCAGCAGACAGGGGGGCTACACTGAAGCTTTCTTT. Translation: CASRQGGYTEAFF. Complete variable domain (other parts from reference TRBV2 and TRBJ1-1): EPEVTQTPSHQVTQMGQEVILRCVPISNHLYFYWYRQILGQKVEFLVSFYNNEISEKSEIFDDQFSVERPDGSNFTLKIRSTKLEDSAMYFCASRQGGYTEAFFGQGTRLTVV.

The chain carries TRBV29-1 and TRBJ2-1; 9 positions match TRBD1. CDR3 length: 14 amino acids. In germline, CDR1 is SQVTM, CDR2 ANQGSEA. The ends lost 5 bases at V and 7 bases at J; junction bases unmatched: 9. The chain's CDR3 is CSVTGQGSWNEQFF. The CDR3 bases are TGCAGCGTTACGGGACAGGGAAGCTGGAATGAGCAGTTCTTC.